This passage covers 11 T cell receptor beta chains from one sample sequenced in a study of early T cells in non-severe SARS-CoV-2 infection. TCRdb re-derived calls from the 5' RACE reads in MiXCR, one entry per CDR3 protein. The sample consists of around 44,000 distinct CDR3 sequences, around 6.3% of them appearing once. Sequencing was performed on whole blood, taken at baseline. The receptors shown here come from an adult who was a healthcare worker with PCR-confirmed SARS-CoV-2 infection or an uninfected control (not recorded which).

The chain links TRBV4-3 to TRBJ2-7; D gene uncertain. The CDR3 loop spans 13 amino acids. Germline CDR1 is LGHNA and CDR2 is YSLEER. Trimming removed 0 bases from V and 3 bases from J, with 6 bases in between. The CDR3, as DNA: TGCGCCAGCAGCCAAGACAGGAACTACGAGCAGTACTTC. Translation: CASSQDRNYEQYF.

The chain links TRBV27 to TRBJ1-2; 9 bases agree with TRBD1. After removal of 5 bases from V and 9 bases from J, the junction contained 7 bases not matched to a gene. Germline CDR1 MNHEY, CDR2 SMNVEV (reference sequence). The CDR3 loop spans 13 amino acids. Written as DNA, the CDR3 is TGTGCCAGCAGTAGGGACAGGGAGTGGAGCTACACCTTC. It specifies CASSRDREWSYTF.

The chain joins TRBV5-1 to TRBJ2-5; TRBD2 agrees at 7 bases. Germline V lookup: CDR1 SGHRS, CDR2 YFSETQ. With 6 bases clipped from V and 6 bases from J, the junction kept 11 bases outside the gene matches. CDR3 length: 14 residues. Here the CDR3 reads CASNTGTNQQTQYF. CDR3 coding DNA: TGCGCCAGCAATACGGGGACTAATCAACAGACCCAGTACTTC.

V and J are TRBV29-1 and TRBJ2-3; maybe TRBD2 (5 bases). Germline lookup yields CDR1 SQVTM and CDR2 ANQGSEA. V was trimmed by 5 bases and J by 0 bases, leaving 9 bases between them. The CDR3 extends over 13 amino acids. CDR3: CSVSGESTDTQYF. DNA for the CDR3: TGCAGCGTTAGTGGGGAGAGCACAGATACGCAGTATTTT.

This clonotype was seen repeatedly, ten times or more. The rearrangement joins TRBV11-2 to TRBJ2-1; 12 bases match TRBD2. V was pared by 6 bases and J by 0 bases, with 6 bases of the junction left unmatched. Germline V gene sequence: CDR1 SGHAT, CDR2 FQNNGV. This CDR3 spans 17 amino acids. CDR3 coding DNA: TGTGCCAGCAGAGTGACTAGCGGGGGTCGCTCCTACAATGAGCAGTTCTTC. This sequence encodes CASRVTSGGRSYNEQFF.

This clonotype was detected a few times. J is TRBJ2-7 and V is TRBV18, with D perhaps matching TRBD2 (6 bases). The germline CDR1 and CDR2 sequences are KGHSH and LQKENI. V was shortened by 3 bases and J by 6 bases, with 12 bases between the two germline ends. The CDR3 contains 13 residues. CDR3 protein: CASSPRRDSEQYF. The CDR3 DNA is TGTGCCAGCTCACCCCGGAGGGATAGCGAGCAGTACTTC.

This sequence joins TRBV14 and TRBJ2-1, with unresolved D. The germline V gene encodes CDR1 SGHDN and CDR2 FVKESK. Trimming took off 1 base at V and 9 bases at J, with 4 bases between the two ends. CDR3 length: 11 residues. CDR3 loop: CASSQVFEQFF. CDR3 DNA: TGTGCCAGCAGCCAAGTATTTGAGCAGTTCTTC.

This clonotype has a count of ten or more. One junction end does not reproduce the germline sequence, and a read error may be involved. The gene calls are TRBV7-9 and TRBJ2-1; 8 bases are shared with TRBD1. CDR1 and CDR2 (germline): SEHNR, FQNEAQ (reference sequence). The CDR3 length is 12 residues. As DNA, the CDR3 is TGTGCCAGCAGCTTACAGGACAGGGCCAAGGTCTTC. This encodes CASSLQDRAKVF.

The V and J genes are TRBV5-4 and TRBJ2-7; weak D call: TRBD2 (5 bases). This CDR3 has 15 residues. Trimming cost V 2 bases and J 0 bases, with 12 bases left between them. Germline V CDR1 and CDR2: SGHNT, YYREEE (reference sequence). The CDR3 loop reads CASSLGGPSSYEQYF. CDR3 nucleotide sequence: TGTGCCAGCAGCTTAGGAGGCCCAAGCTCCTACGAGCAGTACTTC.

This clonotype was recorded at least ten times. This chain uses TRBV7-8 with TRBJ2-1; 8 nucleotides match TRBD2. Germline values: CDR1 SGHVS, CDR2 FQNEAQ. The CDR3 has 14 amino acids. V shed 5 bases and J 12 bases; nucleotides not matched to a gene: 12. The CDR3 here is CASSTPGLGSVQFF. CDR3 nucleotide sequence: TGTGCCAGCAGCACCCCGGGACTAGGGTCTGTGCAGTTCTTC.

The chain uses TRBV7-9 and TRBJ1-2, with TRBD1 matching over 9 bases. Germline V CDR1 and CDR2: SEHNR, FQNEAQ (reference sequence). J lost 6 bases, V lost 5 bases, and 7 bases had no gene match. The CDR3 is 14 residues long. CDR3 sequence: CASSPEDRGNGYTF. The CDR3 nucleotides are TGTGCCAGCAGCCCCGAGGACAGGGGAAATGGCTACACCTTC.